This note documents a single T cell receptor (beta chain) sequence. The data were taken from a study of cytomegalovirus exposure and HLA in healthy donors. Study as a whole: Tens of millions of unique TCRs, all from HLA-typed donors, were included in an early release of the data.

The CDR3 extends over 15 amino acids. From germline, CDR1 is MDHEN and CDR2 SYDVKM. Deletions cut 3 bases from V and 3 bases from J, with 12 bases between. The PCR contained 60 Vbeta and 13 Jbeta primers. Profiling relied on immunoSEQ multiplex PCR, and the TCRdb table lists in-frame clones only, not all of them. Of about 110,000 clones listed, 78% were seen once; the top ten hold approximately 1.2%. This receptor was obtained from a woman in her 30s in good health and CMV-seronegative. The genes are TRBV28 and TRBJ1-3; no clear D. Material: PBMCs. The CDR3 loop reads CASSFLRGYGNTIYF. DNA of the CDR3: TGTGCCAGCAGTTTCCTCCGCGGATATGGAAACACCATATATTTT.